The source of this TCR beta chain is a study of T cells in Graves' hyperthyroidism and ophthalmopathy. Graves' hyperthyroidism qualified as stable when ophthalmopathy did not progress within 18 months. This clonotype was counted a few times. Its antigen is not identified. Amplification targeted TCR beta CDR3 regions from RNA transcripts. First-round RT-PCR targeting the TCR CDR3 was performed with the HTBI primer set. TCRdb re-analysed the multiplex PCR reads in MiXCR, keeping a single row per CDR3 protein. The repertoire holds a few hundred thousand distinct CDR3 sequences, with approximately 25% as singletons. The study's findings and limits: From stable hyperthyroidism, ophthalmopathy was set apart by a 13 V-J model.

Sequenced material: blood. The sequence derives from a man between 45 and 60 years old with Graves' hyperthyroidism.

The CDR3: CASSIYPPYEQYF. The CDR3 coding sequence is TGTGCCAGCAGCATCTACCCCCCCTACGAGCAGTACTTC. The chain links TRBV5-6 to TRBJ2-7, with no clear D. V was pared by 4 bases and J by 2 bases, with 10 bases between. The CDR3 totals 13 residues. Germline-derived CDR1 and CDR2 are SGHDT and YYEEEE.